This T cell receptor (beta chain) emerged from a study of blood T cell repertoires in COVID-19. Looking at the study overall: From T cells, B-cell-depleted T cells, or PBMCs came the material, which was cDNA or gDNA.

The method was immunoSEQ multiplex PCR; TCRdb's version includes in-frame clones alone and lacks a portion of them. The table shows 90,000 to 150,000 clones, with roughly 82% occurring only once. This receptor was identified in a human donor in a cohort sampled during active COVID-19. Sample: peripheral blood.

CDR3 in amino acids: CASSFGQGAGEETQYF. The CDR3 DNA is TGTGCCAGCAGCTTCGGACAGGGGGCCGGGGAAGAGACCCAGTACTTC. The chain couples TRBV11-3 to TRBJ2-5, with 11 bases fitting TRBD1. CDR3 length: 16 residues. J lost 3 bases, V lost 3 bases, and 6 bases had no gene match. Germline loops: CDR1 SGHNT, CDR2 YENEEA.